This passage covers 8 T cell receptor beta chains from one sample sequenced in a study of shared clonotypes between healthy human individuals. The assay was immunoSEQ multiplex PCR, and TCRdb's table has in-frame clones only and misses some. In the table there are around 2,100,000 clones, roughly 94% of which are singletons. It was CD45RO-negative cells, positively selected for CCR7, that made up naive CD8 cells, with terminally differentiated effector memory CD45RA+ cells excluded. What was sequenced was naive CD8+ T cells sorted from blood. The receptors come from a man between 18 and 35 years old in good health.

The rearrangement joins TRBV13 to TRBJ2-1; 11 nucleotides agree with TRBD2. The germline V gene encodes CDR1 PRHDT and CDR2 FYEKMQ (reference sequence). With 5 bases clipped from V and 7 bases from J, the junction kept 16 bases outside the gene matches. The CDR3 has 18 residues. CDR3 protein: CASSLLLAGGTKRNEQFF. CDR3 sequence (DNA): TGTGCCAGCAGCCTCCTCCTAGCGGGGGGCACCAAGAGGAATGAGCAGTTCTTC. Full variable domain (missing parts from reference TRBV13 and TRBJ2-1): AAGVIQSPRHLIKEKRETATLKCYPIPRHDTVYWYQQGPGQDPQFLISFYEKMQSDKGSIPDRFSAQQFSDYHSELNMSSLELGDSALYFCASSLLLAGGTKRNEQFFGPGTRLTVL.

The rearrangement uses TRBV27 and TRBJ2-7; 10 bases line up with TRBD2. This CDR3 contains 14 residues. Germline lookup yields CDR1 MNHEY and CDR2 SMNVEV (reference sequence). With V trimmed by 5 bases and J by 6 bases, 7 bases remained unmatched. The chain's CDR3 is CASSPGLALGEQYF. Here the CDR3 DNA reads TGTGCCAGCAGTCCGGGACTAGCGTTGGGCGAGCAGTACTTC.

V is TRBV19 and J is TRBJ2-4, with 7 bases identical to TRBD2. V was pared by 6 bases and J by 1 base, with 3 bases of the junction left unmatched. Germline CDR1 reads LNHDA; CDR2 reads SQIVND (reference sequence). This CDR3 comprises 14 residues. The CDR3 sequence: CASSPGGAKNIQYF. In DNA, the CDR3 is TGTGCCAGTAGCCCCGGGGGGGCCAAAAACATTCAGTACTTC.

Concerning this clone itself: The sample contains more than one DNA sequence encoding this CDR3. This chain joins TRBV6-1 and TRBJ2-7; D is unclear. This CDR3 has 11 residues. The germline gives CDR1 MNHNS, CDR2 SASEGT. The V end was cut by 6 bases, the J end by 4 bases, with 7 bases between. CDR3 residues: CASSDQYEQYF. In nucleotides, the CDR3 is TGTGCCAGCAGCGACCAGTACGAGCAGTACTTC.

On this clone: Other nucleotide sequences in the sample specify the same CDR3. The V and J genes are TRBV27 and TRBJ1-2, with a possible D match to TRBD1 (6 bases). Trimming took 4 bases from V and 4 from J, leaving 10 bases between them. In germline, CDR1 is MNHEY, CDR2 SMNVEV (reference sequence). This CDR3 is built from 13 residues. The CDR3 is CASSSTGSYGYTF. CDR3 nucleotides: TGTGCCAGCAGTTCGACAGGCTCCTATGGCTACACCTTC.

CDR3 protein: CASSLPIGTGETGGYTF. Written as DNA, the CDR3 is TGTGCCAGCAGTTTACCCATCGGGACAGGGGAGACCGGTGGCTACACCTTC. This chain links TRBV28 with TRBJ1-2, with TRBD1 matching 10 bases. V lost 2 bases, J lost 7 bases, and 13 bases stayed unmatched. CDR3 length equals 17 residues. Germline CDR1 and CDR2: MDHEN and SYDVKM.

The rearrangement uses TRBV2 and TRBJ2-2; a possible D gene is TRBD2 (6 bases). The germline V gene encodes CDR1 SNHLY and CDR2 FYNNEI. This CDR3 is 15 amino acids long. V dropped 3 bases and J dropped 9 bases, with 17 bases sitting between them. The CDR3 here is CASSDPGEHRWELFF. CDR3 DNA: TGTGCCAGCAGTGATCCGGGAGAACACCGATGGGAGCTGTTTTTT.

V gene TRBV5-8 combines with J gene TRBJ2-7; TRBD2 aligns across 12 bases. Germline V gene data show CDR1 as SGHTS and CDR2 as YDEGEE. There are 15 residues in the CDR3. Germline trimming cut 4 bases from V and 3 bases from J; bases unmatched to any gene: 5. CDR3 sequence reads: CASSTGLAGNYEQYF. The CDR3 DNA sequence: TGTGCCAGCAGCACTGGACTAGCGGGGAACTACGAGCAGTACTTC.